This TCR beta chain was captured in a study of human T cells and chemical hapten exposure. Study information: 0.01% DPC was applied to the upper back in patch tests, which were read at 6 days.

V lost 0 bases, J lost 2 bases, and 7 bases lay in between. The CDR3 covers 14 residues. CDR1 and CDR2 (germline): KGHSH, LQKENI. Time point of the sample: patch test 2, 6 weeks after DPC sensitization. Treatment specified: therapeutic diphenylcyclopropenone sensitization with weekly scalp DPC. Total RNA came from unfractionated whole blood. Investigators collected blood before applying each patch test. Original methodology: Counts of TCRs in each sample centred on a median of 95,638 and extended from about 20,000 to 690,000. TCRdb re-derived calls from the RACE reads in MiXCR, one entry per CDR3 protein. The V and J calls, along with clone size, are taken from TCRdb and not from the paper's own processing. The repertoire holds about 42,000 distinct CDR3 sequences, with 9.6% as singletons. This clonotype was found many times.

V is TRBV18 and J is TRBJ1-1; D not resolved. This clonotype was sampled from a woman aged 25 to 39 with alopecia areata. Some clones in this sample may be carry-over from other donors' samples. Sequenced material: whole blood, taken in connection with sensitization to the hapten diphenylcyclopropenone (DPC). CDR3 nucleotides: TGTGCCAGCTCACCACCGGGCAGAAACACTGAAGCTTTCTTT. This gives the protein CASSPPGRNTEAFF.